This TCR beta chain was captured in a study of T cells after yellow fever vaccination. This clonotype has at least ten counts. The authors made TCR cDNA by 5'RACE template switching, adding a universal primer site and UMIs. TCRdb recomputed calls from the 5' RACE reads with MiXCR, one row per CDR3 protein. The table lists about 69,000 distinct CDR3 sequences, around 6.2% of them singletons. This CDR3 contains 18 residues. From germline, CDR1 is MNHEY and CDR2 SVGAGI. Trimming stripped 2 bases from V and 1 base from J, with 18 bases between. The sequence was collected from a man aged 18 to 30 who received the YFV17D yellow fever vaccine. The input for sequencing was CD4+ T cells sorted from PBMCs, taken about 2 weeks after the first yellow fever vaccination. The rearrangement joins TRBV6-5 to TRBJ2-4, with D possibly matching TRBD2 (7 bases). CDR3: CASSYEWGGAGAKNIQYF. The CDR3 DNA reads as TGTGCCAGCAGTTACGAGTGGGGGGGCGCGGGGGCCAAAAACATTCAGTACTTC.